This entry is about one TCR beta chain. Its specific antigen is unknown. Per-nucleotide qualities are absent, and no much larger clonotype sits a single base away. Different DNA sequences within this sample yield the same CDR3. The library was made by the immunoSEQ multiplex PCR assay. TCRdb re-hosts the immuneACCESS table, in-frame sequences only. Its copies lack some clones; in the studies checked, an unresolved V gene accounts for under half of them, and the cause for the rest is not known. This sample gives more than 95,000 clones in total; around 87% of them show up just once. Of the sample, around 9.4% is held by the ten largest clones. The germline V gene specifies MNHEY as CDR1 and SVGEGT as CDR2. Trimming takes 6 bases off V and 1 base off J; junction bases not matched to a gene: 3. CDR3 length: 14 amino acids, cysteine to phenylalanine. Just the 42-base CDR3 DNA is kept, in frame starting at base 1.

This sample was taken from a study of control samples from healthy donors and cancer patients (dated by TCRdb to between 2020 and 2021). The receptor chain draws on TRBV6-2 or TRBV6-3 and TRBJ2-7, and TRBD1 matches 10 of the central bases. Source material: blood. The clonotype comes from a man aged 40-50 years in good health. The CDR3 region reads CASSRDRGSYEQYF. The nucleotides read TGTGCCAGCAGCCGGGACAGGGGTTCCTACGAGCAGTACTTC.